Sequencing of this T cell receptor (beta chain) was carried out in a study of PD-L1 blockade in urothelial cancer. Overall study findings and caveats: Blood clones associated with the tumor expanded more at 3 weeks in durable-benefit patients.

Documented time point: pretreatment peripheral blood. The table lists this clone with a count of one. Its matching antigen is unknown. The table came from immunoSEQ multiplex PCR; TCRdb's copy has only in-frame clones and leaves some out. This sample yields roughly 54,000 clones, of which roughly 87% are seen a single time; around 15% belongs to the top ten. The TCR was taken from a woman aged 55-69 years with urothelial cancer. The specimen comprised PBMCs, sampled around atezolizumab (anti-PD-L1) treatment.

The CDR3 protein is CASSGAGAGANVLTF. For the CDR3, the DNA is TGCGCCAGCAGCGGCGCAGGGGCAGGGGCCAACGTCCTGACTTTC. The chain carries TRBV4-1 and TRBJ2-6, with D possibly being TRBD1 (6 bases). V lost 5 bases to trimming and J lost 4 bases, with 12 bases between them. This CDR3 has 15 residues. Germline V gene sequence: CDR1 MGHRA, CDR2 YSYEKL.